This T cell receptor beta chain appears in the sequencing data of a study of siplizumab effects on memory and regulatory T cells (dated by TCRdb to about 2019). Notes on the research overall: The effect of the anti-CD2 antibody siplizumab on alloreactive T-cell subsets was examined in allogeneic mixed lymphocyte reactions constructed from human PBMCs. The study at large found these results: Among mappable alloreactive CD4+ clones, an average Treg-derived fraction of around 71% was observed with siplizumab, compared with 25% to 30% in control reactions. The cumulative frequency of alloreactive sequences traceable to unstimulated CD4+ memory T cells was significantly reduced by siplizumab. Roughly 75-97% of proliferating CD4+ or CD8+ clones could not be assigned a naive or memory phenotype. Sequences below about 10^-5 frequency were poorly captured, so only a minor fraction of alloreactive clones could be mapped to unstimulated subsets. The suppressive function of proliferating Tregs from siplizumab cultures was not functionally confirmed. Greater diversity appeared to be present in unstimulated naive T cells than in memory T cells, and a substantial contribution to the alloresponse seemed to be made by naive cells.

This clone came up a few times. Its antigen remains unidentified. Base quality data are lacking; no much larger clone is found one base away. Library preparation was by the immunoSEQ multiplex PCR assay. Each sample had 90,000 to 100,000 TCR templates assayed by the deep sequencing platform. Genomic DNA extracted from sorted T cells was used for TCRbeta CDR3 sequencing. For the original study's pipeline: The R programming language was used for the clonal analysis of the TCRbeta CDR3 data. Comparing unstimulated samples against CFSE-low samples taken after the reaction was how alloreactive CD4+ and CD8+ clones were defined. Regulatory or non-regulatory origin of alloreactive CD4+ clones was assigned by matching sequences to the sorted unstimulated Treg and non-Treg repertoires. The source is immuneACCESS, and TCRdb retained only in-frame sequences with V and J called. Part of the clones is not carried over; for the studies checked, unresolved V genes explain less than half of this, and the remainder is unexplained. D and trimming were read from the DNA, whereas the V and J calls and clone size are those reported in that table. In this sample the table shows 20,000 to 30,000 clones, 84% of which occur a single time. Clones ranked in the top ten supply 20% to 25% of the sample.

In three donor pairs, further sequencing was done on unstimulated CD8+ naive, CD4+ memory, CD8+ TEMRA, CD4+ naive and CD8+ effector memory subsets. TCRbeta CDR3 sequencing was performed on sorted unstimulated T cells and on proliferating T cells recovered from mixed lymphocyte reactions. Fresh whole blood from over 8 HLA-typed healthy donors was used to isolate PBMCs. Spanning cysteine to phenylalanine, the CDR3 consists of 14 amino acids. Of the read, only the CDR3 DNA is kept; its 42 bases are in frame from base 1. V and J are trimmed by 6 bases and 9 bases, and the gene matches miss 9 bases of the junction. CDR1 and CDR2 are read off the germline V gene as SGHTA and FQGNSA.

Sequencing was carried out using memory CD4+ T cells sorted from blood. The cell subset or site label, as the study defines it: unstimulated CD4+ memory T cells. The receptor's source is a human donor in good health. Recombination connected TRBV7-2 to TRBJ2-1, and TRBD2 aligns with 9 junction nucleotides. The CDR3 protein: CASRSGSGSSEQFF. The DNA reads as follows: TGTGCCAGCAGATCAGGTAGCGGGAGTAGTGAGCAGTTCTTC.